The text below deals with one T cell receptor (beta chain). Its antigen is not identified. Making the TCR beta libraries involved quantitative 5'-RACE with molecular barcodes. TCRdb passed the 5' RACE reads through MiXCR, listing each CDR3 protein once. This sample has more than 650,000 distinct CDR3 sequences, with approximately 12% found just once. This sample is drawn from a study of CD8 T cells in ankylosing spondylitis. Deletions cut 5 bases from V and 0 bases from J, with 14 bases between. Germline V gene sequence: CDR1 SGHTA, CDR2 FQGNSA. The CDR3 is made up of 15 amino acids. Findings and limits, study-wide: Blood of patients with ankylosing spondylitis appeared to be characterized by a TCR beta motif of several highly homologous variants.

V gene TRBV7-2 combines with J gene TRBJ2-7; D is uncertain. The sequence derives from a male donor with ankylosing spondylitis. Sequencing input: blood, either unsorted or a sorted T cell fraction (not recorded which). CDR3 nucleotides: TGTGCCAGCAGCCAAGACATAAACCCCTCCTACGAGCAGTACTTC. Translating it yields CASSQDINPSYEQYF.